This T cell receptor (beta chain) was identified during a study of T-cell memory formation after mild COVID-19. Study observations and caveats: The main location of contracting CD4+ clones was CM and EM, and that of contracting CD8+ clones was EMRA.

TCRdb reanalysed the 5' RACE reads using MiXCR and keeps one entry per CDR3 protein. The profile shows around 400,000 distinct CDR3 sequences, 20% to 25% of them singletons. With 2 bases removed from V and 4 bases from J, the gap between germline ends came to 13 bases. The CDR3 runs 14 residues. The V gene's germline CDR1 is SGDLS and CDR2 YYNGEE. In regard to this clonotype: The antigen is undetermined.

Sequenced material: PBMCs or a T cell subset sorted from them (not recorded which). The receptor comes from an adult woman who had mild COVID-19 (a few samples of this study predate the infection). Cell type and time point are not known. V usage is TRBV9 and J usage is TRBJ2-7; D call uncertain. CDR3 loop: CASSVSRVGYEQYF. CDR3 sequence (DNA): TGTGCCAGCAGCGTCTCCCGCGTGGGGTACGAGCAGTACTTC.